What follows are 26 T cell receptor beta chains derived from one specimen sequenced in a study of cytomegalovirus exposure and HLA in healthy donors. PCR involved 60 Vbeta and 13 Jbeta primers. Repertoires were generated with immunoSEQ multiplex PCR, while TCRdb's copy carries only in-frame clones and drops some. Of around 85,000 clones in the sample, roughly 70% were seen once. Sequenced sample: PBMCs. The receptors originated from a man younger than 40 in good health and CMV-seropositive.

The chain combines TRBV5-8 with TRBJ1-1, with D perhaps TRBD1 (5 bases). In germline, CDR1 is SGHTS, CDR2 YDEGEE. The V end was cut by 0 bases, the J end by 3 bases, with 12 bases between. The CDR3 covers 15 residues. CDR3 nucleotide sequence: TGTGCCAGCAGCTTGGTCGACAGTGAATACACTGAAGCTTTCTTT. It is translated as CASSLVDSEYTEAFF.

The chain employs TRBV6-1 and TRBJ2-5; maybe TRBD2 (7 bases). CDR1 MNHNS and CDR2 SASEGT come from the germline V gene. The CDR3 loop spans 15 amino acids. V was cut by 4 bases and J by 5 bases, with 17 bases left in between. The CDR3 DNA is TGTGCCAGCAGTGGGGAGGGGGGGTTTGGGGAGACCCAGTACTTC. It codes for CASSGEGGFGETQYF.

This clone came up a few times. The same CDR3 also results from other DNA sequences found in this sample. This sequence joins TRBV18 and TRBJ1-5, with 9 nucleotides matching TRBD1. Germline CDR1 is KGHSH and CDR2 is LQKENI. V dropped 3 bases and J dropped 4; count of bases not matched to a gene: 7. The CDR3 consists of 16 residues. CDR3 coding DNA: TGTGCCAGCTCACCTAGATCCGGGACAGGGAATCAGCCCCAGCATTTT. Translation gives CASSPRSGTGNQPQHF.

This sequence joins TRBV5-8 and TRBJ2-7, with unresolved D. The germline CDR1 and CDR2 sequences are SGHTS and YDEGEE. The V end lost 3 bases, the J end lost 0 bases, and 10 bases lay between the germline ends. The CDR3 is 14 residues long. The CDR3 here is CASSSWASSYEQYF. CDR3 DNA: TGTGCCAGCAGCTCATGGGCGAGCTCCTACGAGCAGTACTTC.

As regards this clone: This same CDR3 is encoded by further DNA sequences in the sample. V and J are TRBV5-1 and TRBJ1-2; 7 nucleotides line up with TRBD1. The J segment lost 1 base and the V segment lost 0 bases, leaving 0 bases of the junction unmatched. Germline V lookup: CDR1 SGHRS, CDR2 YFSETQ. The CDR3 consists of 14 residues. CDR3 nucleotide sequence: TGCGCCAGCAGCTTGGGACAGGGTAACTATGGCTACACCTTC. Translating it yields CASSLGQGNYGYTF.

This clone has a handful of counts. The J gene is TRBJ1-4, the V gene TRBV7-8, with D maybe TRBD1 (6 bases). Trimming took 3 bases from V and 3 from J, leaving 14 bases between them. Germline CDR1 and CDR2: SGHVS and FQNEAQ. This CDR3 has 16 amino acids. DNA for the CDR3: TGTGCCAGCAGCTTGAGGGGGTCGAACCCTAATGAAAAACTGTTTTTT. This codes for CASSLRGSNPNEKLFF.

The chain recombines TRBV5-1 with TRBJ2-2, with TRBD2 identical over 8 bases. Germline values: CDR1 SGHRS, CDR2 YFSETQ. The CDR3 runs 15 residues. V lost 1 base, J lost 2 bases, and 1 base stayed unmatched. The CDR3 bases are TGCGCCAGCAGCTTGACTAGCGGAAACACCGGGGAGCTGTTTTTT. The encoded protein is CASSLTSGNTGELFF.

The CDR3 protein is CASSLVAPPYGYTF. The DNA for the CDR3 is TGTGCCAGCAGTTTAGTAGCCCCCCCTTATGGCTACACCTTC. This chain connects TRBV28 to TRBJ1-2; D gene uncertain. Germline loops: CDR1 MDHEN, CDR2 SYDVKM. Trimming removed 2 bases at V and 5 bases at J, with 12 bases between. CDR3 size: 14 residues.

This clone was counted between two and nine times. The CDR3 protein is CASSQDSGGPQETQYF. As DNA, the CDR3 is TGCGCCAGCAGCCAAGATTCGGGAGGACCTCAAGAGACCCAGTACTTC. The chain is built from TRBV4-3 and TRBJ2-5, with 7 bases lining up with TRBD2. Trimming removed 0 bases from V and 2 bases from J; junction bases left unmatched: 6. From germline, CDR1 is LGHNA and CDR2 YSLEER. The CDR3 is made up of 16 amino acids.

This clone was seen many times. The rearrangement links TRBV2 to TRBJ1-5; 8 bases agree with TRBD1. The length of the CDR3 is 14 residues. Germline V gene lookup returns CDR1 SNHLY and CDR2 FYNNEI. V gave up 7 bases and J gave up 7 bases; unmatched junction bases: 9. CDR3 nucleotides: TGTGCCAGCAAGGCAGGGGGCGCGGAACAGCCCCAGCATTTT. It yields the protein CASKAGGAEQPQHF.

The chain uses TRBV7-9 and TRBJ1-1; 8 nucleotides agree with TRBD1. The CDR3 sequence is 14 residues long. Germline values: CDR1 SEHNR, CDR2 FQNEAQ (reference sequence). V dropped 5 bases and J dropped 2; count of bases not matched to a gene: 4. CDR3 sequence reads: CASSGGQANTEAFF. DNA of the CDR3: TGTGCCAGCAGCGGGGGACAGGCTAACACTGAAGCTTTCTTT.

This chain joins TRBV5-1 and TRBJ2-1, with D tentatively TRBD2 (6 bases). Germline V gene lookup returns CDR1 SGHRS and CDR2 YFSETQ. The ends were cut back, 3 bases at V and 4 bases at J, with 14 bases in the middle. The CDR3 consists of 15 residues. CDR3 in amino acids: CASSSGDSPYNEQFF. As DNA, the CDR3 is TGCGCCAGCAGCTCGGGGGACTCCCCGTACAATGAGCAGTTCTTC.

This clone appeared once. CDR3 DNA sequence: TGTGCCAGCAGCGTAGCGACAGGCTTGGGCACTGAAGCTTTCTTT. Residues: CASSVATGLGTEAFF. The chain recombines TRBV9 with TRBJ1-1; possibly TRBD1 for D (6 bases). This CDR3 has 15 residues. The germline CDR1 and CDR2 sequences are SGDLS and YYNGEE. V gave up 0 bases and J gave up 4 bases, with 13 bases separating them. Drawing the rest from reference TRBV9 and TRBJ1-1, the complete variable domain is DSGVTQTPKHLITATGQRVTLRCSPRSGDLSVYWYQQSLDQGLQFLIQYYNGEERAKGNILERFSAQQFPDLHSELNLSSLELGDSALYFCASSVATGLGTEAFFGQGTRLTVV.

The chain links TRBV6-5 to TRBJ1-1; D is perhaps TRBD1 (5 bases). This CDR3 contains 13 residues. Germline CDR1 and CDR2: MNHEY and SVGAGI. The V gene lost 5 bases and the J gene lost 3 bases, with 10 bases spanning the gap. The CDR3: CASSSRVDTEAFF. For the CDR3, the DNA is TGTGCCAGCAGTAGCAGGGTTGACACTGAAGCTTTCTTT.

The CDR3 DNA reads as TGTGCCAGTTCGACGCAGGGCGAGGATTCACCCCTCCACTTT. Translated, it gives CASSTQGEDSPLHF. V gene TRBV19 combines with J gene TRBJ1-6; D is possibly TRBD1 (5 bases). Germline V gives CDR1 LNHDA, CDR2 SQIVND (reference sequence). The CDR3 length is 14 residues. The V gene lost 8 bases and the J gene lost 8 bases, with 16 bases spanning the gap.

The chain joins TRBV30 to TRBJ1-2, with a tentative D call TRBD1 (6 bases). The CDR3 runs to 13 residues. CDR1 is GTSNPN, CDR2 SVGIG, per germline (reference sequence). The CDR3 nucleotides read TGTGCTTCTAACAGGGCTAGGGGCTATGGCTACACCTTC. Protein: CASNRARGYGYTF.

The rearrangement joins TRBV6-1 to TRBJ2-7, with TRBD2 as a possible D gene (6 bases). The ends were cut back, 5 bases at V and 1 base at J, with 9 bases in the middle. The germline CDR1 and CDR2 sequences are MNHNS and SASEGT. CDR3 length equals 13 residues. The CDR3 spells CASSWGGSYEQYF. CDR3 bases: TGTGCCAGCAGTTGGGGAGGTTCCTACGAGCAGTACTTC.

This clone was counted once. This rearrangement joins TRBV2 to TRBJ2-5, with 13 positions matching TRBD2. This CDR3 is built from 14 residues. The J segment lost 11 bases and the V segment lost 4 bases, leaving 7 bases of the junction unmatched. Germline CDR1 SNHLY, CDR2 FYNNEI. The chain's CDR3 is CASSGTSGRAVQYF. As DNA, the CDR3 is TGTGCCAGCAGTGGTACTAGCGGGAGGGCCGTGCAGTACTTC.

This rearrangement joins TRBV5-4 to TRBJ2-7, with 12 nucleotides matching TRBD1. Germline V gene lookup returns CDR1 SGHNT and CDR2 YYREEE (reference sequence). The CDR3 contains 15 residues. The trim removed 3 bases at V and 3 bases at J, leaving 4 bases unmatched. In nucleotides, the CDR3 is TGTGCCAGCAGCTCCGGGACAGGGGGCATCTACGAGCAGTACTTC. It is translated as CASSSGTGGIYEQYF.

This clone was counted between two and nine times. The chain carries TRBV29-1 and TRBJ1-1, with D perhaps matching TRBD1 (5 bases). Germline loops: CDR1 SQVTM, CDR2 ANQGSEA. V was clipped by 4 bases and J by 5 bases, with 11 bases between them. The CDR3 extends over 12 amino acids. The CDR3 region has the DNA TGCAGCGTTGGGTCCCGGGGGACTGAAGCTTTCTTT. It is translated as CSVGSRGTEAFF.

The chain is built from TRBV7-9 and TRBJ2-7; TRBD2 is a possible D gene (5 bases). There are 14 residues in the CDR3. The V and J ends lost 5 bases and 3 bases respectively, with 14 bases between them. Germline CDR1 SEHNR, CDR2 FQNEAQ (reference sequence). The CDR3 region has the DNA TGTGCCAGCAGCCTCCCCGAGGGCCACTACGAGCAGTACTTC. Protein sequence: CASSLPEGHYEQYF. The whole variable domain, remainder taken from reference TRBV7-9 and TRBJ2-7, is DTGVSQNPRHKITKRGQNVTFRCDPISEHNRLYWYRQTLGQGPEFLTYFQNEAQLEKSRLLSDRFSAERPKGSFSTLEIQRTEQGDSAMYLCASSLPEGHYEQYFGPGTRLTVT.

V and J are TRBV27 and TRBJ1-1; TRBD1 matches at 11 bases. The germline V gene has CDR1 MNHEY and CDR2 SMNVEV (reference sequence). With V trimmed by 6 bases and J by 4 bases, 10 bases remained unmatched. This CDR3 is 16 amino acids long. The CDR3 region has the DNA TGTGCCAGCAGCACGGATCCCGGGACAGGGGGCACTGAAGCTTTCTTT. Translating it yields CASSTDPGTGGTEAFF.

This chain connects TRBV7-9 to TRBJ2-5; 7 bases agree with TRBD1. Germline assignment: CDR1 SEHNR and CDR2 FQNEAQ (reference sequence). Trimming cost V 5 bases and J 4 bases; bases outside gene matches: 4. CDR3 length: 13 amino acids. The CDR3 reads CASSRSGGETQYF. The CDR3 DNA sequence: TGTGCCAGCAGCCGTTCAGGGGGAGAGACCCAGTACTTC.

The CDR3 bases are TGTGCCACTCTTCTCCGGGAAGGTCGCACTGAAGCTTTCTTT. This sequence encodes CATLLREGRTEAFF. The V gene is TRBV6-5, the J gene TRBJ1-1, with D unresolved. CDR1 is MNHEY and CDR2 is SVGAGI in the germline V gene. Trimming pared 10 bases from V and 4 bases from J, leaving 19 bases between. The CDR3 runs to 14 residues.

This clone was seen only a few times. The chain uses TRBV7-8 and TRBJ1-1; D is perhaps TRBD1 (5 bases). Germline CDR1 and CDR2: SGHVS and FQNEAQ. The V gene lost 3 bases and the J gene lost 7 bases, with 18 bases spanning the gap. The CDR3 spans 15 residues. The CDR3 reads CASSFTGSSRGEAFF. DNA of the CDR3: TGTGCCAGCAGCTTCACAGGCTCGTCTAGAGGTGAAGCTTTCTTT. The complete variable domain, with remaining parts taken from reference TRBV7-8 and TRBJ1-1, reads GAGVSQSPRYKVAKRGQDVALRCDPISGHVSLFWYQQALGQGPEFLTYFQNEAQLDKSGLPSDRFFAERPEGSVSTLKIQRTQQEDSAVYLCASSFTGSSRGEAFFGQGTRLTVV.

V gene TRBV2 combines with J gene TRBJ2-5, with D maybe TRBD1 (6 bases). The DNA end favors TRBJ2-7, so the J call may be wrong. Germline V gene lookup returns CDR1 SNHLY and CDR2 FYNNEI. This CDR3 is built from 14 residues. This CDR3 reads CASSQELDSYEQYF. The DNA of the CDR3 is TGTGCCAGCAGTCAGGAGTTGGACAGCTACGAGCAGTACTTC.